These 10 T cell receptor beta chains share one sample of origin, sequenced in a study of T cells after yellow fever vaccination. TCRdb analysed the 5' RACE reads with MiXCR anew, one entry per CDR3 protein. The sample yields about 320,000 distinct CDR3 sequences, around 6.8% seen once. Sequenced here: PBMCs, sampled roughly 46 days after the first yellow fever vaccination. The receptors come from a man between 18 and 35 years old who received the YFV17D yellow fever vaccine.

V and J are TRBV4-3 and TRBJ2-5; D perhaps matches TRBD1 (6 bases). The CDR3 length is 13 residues. Trimming took off 1 base at V and 4 bases at J, with 7 bases between the two ends. CDR1 and CDR2 from the germline V gene are LGHNA and YSLEER. In DNA, the CDR3 is TGCGCCAGCAGCCAAGGGGGGCGAGAGACCCAGTACTTC. Encoded protein: CASSQGGRETQYF.

This clonotype was recorded a few times. The chain links TRBV19 to TRBJ1-4, with D uncertain. The V gene's germline CDR1 is LNHDA and CDR2 SQIVND (reference sequence). The germline V and J ends were trimmed by 6 bases and 5 bases, with 4 bases remaining between them. The CDR3 is 11 residues long. This CDR3 reads CASSRNEKLFF. The CDR3 DNA sequence: TGTGCCAGTAGCCGGAATGAAAAACTGTTTTTT.

At least ten counts were recorded for this clonotype. The CDR3 protein is CASSDPGLAGGPSYEQYF. The CDR3 coding sequence is TGCGCCAGCAGCGATCCCGGACTAGCGGGGGGACCATCCTACGAGCAGTACTTC. V and J are TRBV5-1 and TRBJ2-7; 14 bases match TRBD2. The CDR3 is 18 amino acids. J was trimmed by 1 base and V by 4 bases; bases with no gene match: 10. The germline CDR1 and CDR2 sequences are SGHRS and YFSETQ.

The genes are TRBV9 and TRBJ2-3, with 7 nucleotides matching TRBD2. This CDR3 comprises 16 residues. Trimming removed 1 base from V and 5 bases from J; junction bases left unmatched: 10. Germline V gives CDR1 SGDLS, CDR2 YYNGEE. The CDR3, as DNA: TGTGCCAGCAGCGTACCACTAGCGTGGGACTTAGATACGCAGTATTTT. Translation: CASSVPLAWDLDTQYF. The full variable domain, in which reference TRBV9 and TRBJ2-3 provide the parts outside the CDR3, is DSGVTQTPKHLITATGQRVTLRCSPRSGDLSVYWYQQSLDQGLQFLIQYYNGEERAKGNILERFSAQQFPDLHSELNLSSLELGDSALYFCASSVPLAWDLDTQYFGPGTRLTVL.

This clonotype was counted many times. This chain uses TRBV27 with TRBJ2-5; possibly TRBD1 for D (5 bases). CDR1 and CDR2 (germline): MNHEY, SMNVEV (reference sequence). V was trimmed by 3 bases and J by 1 base, leaving 9 bases between them. The CDR3 is made up of 14 amino acids. CDR3 sequence: CASSFWGPQETQYF. For the CDR3, the DNA is TGTGCCAGCAGTTTTTGGGGCCCCCAAGAGACCCAGTACTTC.

This clonotype has only a few counts. The chain links TRBV6-2 or TRBV6-3 to TRBJ2-7, with D possibly TRBD1 on 6 matching bases. Germline V gene lookup returns CDR1 MNHEY and CDR2 SVGEGT. Trimming left V 2 bases short and J 3 bases short, with 11 bases between. The length of the CDR3 is 14 residues. The CDR3 region is CASSYRQENYEQYF. The DNA of the CDR3 is TGTGCCAGCAGTTACCGACAGGAAAACTACGAGCAGTACTTC.

Regarding this clonotype: This could be a read error, since a much larger clone is one nucleotide away. The chain joins TRBV7-2 to TRBJ1-2, with 10 nucleotides matching TRBD1. Germline values: CDR1 SGHTA, CDR2 FQGNSA. The CDR3 covers 16 residues. CDR3 nucleotides: TGTGCCTGCAGCTTAGACAGGGGGCGCAGGGACTATGGCTACACCTTC. It specifies CACSLDRGRRDYGYTF.

Worth noting for this clonotype: A much larger clone differs from this one at a single base, so this may be a read error. The chain carries TRBV7-9 and TRBJ2-3; D call uncertain. Germline assignment: CDR1 SEHNR and CDR2 FQNEAQ (reference sequence). The CDR3 is made up of 13 amino acids. V was trimmed by 4 bases and J by 1 base, leaving 6 bases between them. CDR3 DNA sequence: TGTGCCAGCAGCTGGGTGGGCACAGATACGCAGTATTTT. Amino acid sequence: CASSWVGTDTQYF. Full variable domain (rest looked up from reference TRBV7-9 and TRBJ2-3): DTGVSQNPRHKITKRGQNVTFRCDPISEHNRLYWYRQTLGQGPEFLTYFQNEAQLEKSRLLSDRFSAERPKGSFSTLEIQRTEQGDSAMYLCASSWVGTDTQYFGPGTRLTVL.

The V gene is TRBV7-9, the J gene TRBJ1-4; D possibly corresponds to TRBD1 (6 bases). The CDR3 is 14 amino acids. Germline CDR1 SEHNR, CDR2 FQNEAQ (reference sequence). V gave up 5 bases and J gave up 5 bases, with 12 bases separating them. In DNA form, the CDR3 reads TGTGCCAGCAGCCGGACAGCGAGAAATGAAAAACTGTTTTTT. Its protein is CASSRTARNEKLFF.

The chain combines TRBV29-1 with TRBJ2-3; 9 bases fit TRBD2. The CDR3 spans 15 residues. The V gene's germline CDR1 is SQVTM and CDR2 ANQGSEA. Trimming removed 0 bases from V and 4 bases from J; junction bases left unmatched: 5. The CDR3 bases are TGCAGCGTTGAAGATTCGAGCGGGGGGTCAGATACGCAGTATTTT. Its protein product is CSVEDSSGGSDTQYF.